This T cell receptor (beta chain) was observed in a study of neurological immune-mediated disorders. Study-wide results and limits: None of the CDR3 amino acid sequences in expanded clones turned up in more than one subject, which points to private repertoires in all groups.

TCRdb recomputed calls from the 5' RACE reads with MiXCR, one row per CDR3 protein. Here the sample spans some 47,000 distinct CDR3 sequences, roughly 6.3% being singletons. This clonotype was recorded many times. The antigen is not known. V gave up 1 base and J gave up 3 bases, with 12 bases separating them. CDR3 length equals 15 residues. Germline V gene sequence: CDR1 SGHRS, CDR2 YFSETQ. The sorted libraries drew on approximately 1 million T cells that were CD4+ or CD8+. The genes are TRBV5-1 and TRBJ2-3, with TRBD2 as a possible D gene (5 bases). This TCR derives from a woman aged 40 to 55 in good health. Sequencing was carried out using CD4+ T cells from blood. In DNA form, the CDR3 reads TGCGCCAGCAGCTTGAAAGGTAGCGAGACAGATACGCAGTATTTT. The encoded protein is CASSLKGSETDTQYF. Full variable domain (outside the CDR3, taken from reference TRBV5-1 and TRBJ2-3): KAGVTQTPRYLIKTRGQQVTLSCSPISGHRSVSWYQQTPGQGLQFLFEYFSETQRNKGNFPGRFSGRQFSNSRSEMNVSTLELGDSALYLCASSLKGSETDTQYFGPGTRLTVL.